One sample yielded the 20 T cell receptor beta chains listed below, sequenced in a study of blood T cell repertoires in COVID-19. The assay was immunoSEQ multiplex PCR, and TCRdb's table has in-frame clones only and misses some. The table has tens of thousands of clones, about nine tenths seen once; the top ten hold 6% to 8%. The sample was peripheral blood. The origin of the receptors is a woman of 80 years or more with active COVID-19.

V and J are TRBV15 and TRBJ2-6; TRBD2 aligns across 10 bases. After removal of 2 bases from V and 0 bases from J, the junction contained 7 bases not matched to a gene. The length of the CDR3 is 19 residues. Germline V CDR1 and CDR2: LNHNV, YYDKDF (reference sequence). CDR3 in DNA: TGTGCCACCAGCAGATCGGCACTAGCGGGGAACTCTGGGGCCAACGTCCTGACTTTC. Amino acids: CATSRSALAGNSGANVLTF.

The genes are TRBV4-2 and TRBJ2-3; D possibly corresponds to TRBD2 (5 bases). V lost 0 bases to trimming and J lost 4 bases, with 17 bases between them. Germline lookup yields CDR1 LGHNA and CDR2 YNFKEQ. The CDR3 is 17 residues long. The CDR3 coding sequence is TGTGCCAGCAGCCAAGATTCCCCTCCCGCCGGGGCAGATACGCAGTATTTT. Residues: CASSQDSPPAGADTQYF.

This clone was counted only a few times. V and J are TRBV11-2 and TRBJ2-7; 13 positions match TRBD2. V lost 5 bases and J lost 4; bases outside the gene matches: 8. CDR3 size: 16 residues. Germline V CDR1 and CDR2: SGHAT, FQNNGV. In DNA, the CDR3 is TGTGCCAGCAGCCCAGGACTAGCGGGAGTTGTGTACGAGCAGTACTTC. This gives the protein CASSPGLAGVVYEQYF.

The chain combines TRBV18 with TRBJ2-7; TRBD2 aligns across 12 bases. The germline V gene encodes CDR1 KGHSH and CDR2 LQKENI. V trimming: 2 bases; J trimming: 2 bases; junction bases outside the gene matches: 4. The length of the CDR3 is 16 residues. CDR3 nucleotide sequence: TGTGCCAGCTCACCATCACGACTAGCGGGAGCCTACGAGCAGTACTTC. Protein product: CASSPSRLAGAYEQYF.

The chain uses TRBV29-1 and TRBJ1-1, with a weak D call TRBD1 (5 bases). Trimming removed 2 bases at V and 7 bases at J, with 8 bases between. CDR3 length: 11 residues. Germline V lookup: CDR1 SQVTM, CDR2 ANQGSEA. The CDR3 bases are TGCAGCGTTGAATGGCAGGGTGAAGCTTTCTTT. Translating it yields CSVEWQGEAFF.

The gene calls are TRBV18 and TRBJ1-1; D may be TRBD1 (6 bases). Germline V CDR1 and CDR2: KGHSH, LQKENI. The V end was cut by 4 bases, the J end by 4 bases, with 16 bases between. The CDR3 consists of 15 residues. Here the CDR3 DNA reads TGTGCCAGCTCACTCAACAGGGTCCTGAGCACTGAAGCTTTCTTT. Its protein product is CASSLNRVLSTEAFF.

CDR3: CASSSNPLAGIEQYF. In DNA, the CDR3 is TGTGCCAGCAGCTCCAACCCGCTAGCGGGAATCGAGCAGTACTTC. The rearrangement joins TRBV7-6 to TRBJ2-7, with TRBD2 matching over 9 bases. Germline trimming cut 4 bases from V and 6 bases from J; bases unmatched to any gene: 10. This CDR3 spans 15 amino acids. CDR1 SGHVS and CDR2 FNYEAQ come from the germline V gene.

The V call is TRBV28, the J call TRBJ1-2; TRBD1 matches at 7 bases. The CDR3 spans 14 residues. Germline CDR1 reads MDHEN; CDR2 reads SYDVKM. V shed 3 bases and J 4 bases; nucleotides not matched to a gene: 5. CDR3 nucleotides: TGTGCCAGCAGTTTTGACAGGGCGTTCTATGGCTACACCTTC. Translated, it gives CASSFDRAFYGYTF.

This chain connects TRBV28 to TRBJ1-1; no reliable D call. Germline V gene sequence: CDR1 MDHEN, CDR2 SYDVKM. V was pared by 7 bases and J by 1 base, with 10 bases between. The CDR3 has 13 residues. The CDR3 DNA reads TGTGCCAGCATCCCCACAAGGAACACTGAAGCTTTCTTT. It translates to CASIPTRNTEAFF.

The J gene is TRBJ2-5, the V gene TRBV2, with unresolved D. This CDR3 spans 12 amino acids. The germline V gene has CDR1 SNHLY and CDR2 FYNNEI. Trimming cost V 6 bases and J 4 bases, with 9 bases left between them. The CDR3, as DNA: TGTGCCAGCAGGGGTACGGGAGAGACCCAGTACTTC. Protein: CASRGTGETQYF.

The rearrangement links TRBV19 to TRBJ2-1, with a weak D call TRBD1 (6 bases). V lost 5 bases, J lost 6 bases, and 17 bases lay in between. CDR1 and CDR2 from the germline V gene are LNHDA and SQIVND (reference sequence). This CDR3 region has 15 residues. The CDR3 sequence: CASSLSGGLFNEQFF. The CDR3 DNA reads as TGTGCCAGTAGTTTGTCTGGGGGCTTGTTCAATGAGCAGTTCTTC.

This chain uses TRBV14 with TRBJ2-7; D not certain. Trimming left V 0 bases short and J 0 bases short, with 3 bases between. Germline lookup yields CDR1 SGHDN and CDR2 FVKESK. The CDR3 sequence is 13 residues long. DNA for the CDR3: TGTGCCAGCAGCCAAGACTACTCCTACGAGCAGTACTTC. This sequence encodes CASSQDYSYEQYF.

The V and J genes are TRBV4-3 and TRBJ2-5; TRBD2 agrees at 14 bases. The CDR3 extends over 16 amino acids. CDR1 and CDR2 from the germline V gene are LGHNA and YSLEER. V lost 3 bases and J lost 5; bases outside the gene matches: 5. The CDR3 bases are TGCGCCAGCAGCCAGGGGACTAGCGGGAGTTTTGAGACCCAGTACTTC. As protein: CASSQGTSGSFETQYF.

The V and J genes are TRBV28 and TRBJ2-5; maybe TRBD2 (5 bases). Germline-derived CDR1 and CDR2 are MDHEN and SYDVKM. The CDR3 extends over 16 amino acids. Trimming pared 3 bases from V and 4 bases from J, leaving 18 bases between. The CDR3 protein is CASSFDVPLGVETQYF. CDR3 nucleotide sequence: TGTGCCAGCAGTTTTGACGTGCCACTCGGGGTAGAGACCCAGTACTTC.

V is TRBV7-9 and J is TRBJ2-1; possible D gene TRBD2, 5 bases. This CDR3 contains 15 residues. Germline CDR1 is SEHNR and CDR2 is FQNEAQ (reference sequence). The V end lost 1 base, the J end lost 6 bases, and 13 bases lay between the germline ends. Written as DNA, the CDR3 is TGTGCCAGCAGCTTAGTAGGGAGCTGGAGCAATGAGCAGTTCTTC. It yields the protein CASSLVGSWSNEQFF.

The chain uses TRBV18 and TRBJ1-4, with 10 bases fitting TRBD1. The length of the CDR3 is 15 residues. Germline CDR1 reads KGHSH; CDR2 reads LQKENI. V lost 3 bases to trimming and J lost 6 bases; unmatched junction nucleotides: 4. CDR3 loop: CASSPRTGGDEKLFF. The CDR3 bases are TGTGCCAGCTCACCCCGGACAGGGGGGGATGAAAAACTGTTTTTT.

The chain recombines TRBV28 with TRBJ2-7, with a possible D match to TRBD2 (6 bases). CDR1 and CDR2 (germline): MDHEN, SYDVKM. This CDR3 is built from 15 residues. Trimming cost V 8 bases and J 9 bases, with 26 bases left between them. The CDR3 spells CASSFGGIVRGGQYF. The CDR3, as DNA: TGTGCCAGCTCGTTCGGGGGTATTGTTAGAGGAGGGCAGTACTTC.

V and J are TRBV9 and TRBJ2-1; 10 positions match TRBD2. Trimming took 7 bases from V and 6 from J; bases not matched to a gene: 22. This CDR3 is built from 19 residues. CDR1 is SGDLS, CDR2 YYNGEE, per germline. The CDR3 region is CASAKVGPLAGVRFNEQFF. The CDR3 DNA reads TGTGCCAGCGCGAAAGTGGGTCCCCTAGCGGGAGTTAGATTCAATGAGCAGTTCTTC.

The chain uses TRBV5-1 and TRBJ2-7, with 9 bases lining up with TRBD2. The CDR3 extends over 14 amino acids. V shed 2 bases and J 9 bases; nucleotides not matched to a gene: 9. Germline CDR1 is SGHRS and CDR2 is YFSETQ. The CDR3 DNA reads as TGCGCCAGCAGCTTCGTAGAGCGGGGGGTAGGGCAGTACTTC. It codes for CASSFVERGVGQYF.

V gene TRBV28 combines with J gene TRBJ1-3; D possibly corresponds to TRBD1 (6 bases). This CDR3 has 14 amino acids. The V and J ends lost 6 bases and 4 bases respectively, with 13 bases between them. The germline V gene encodes CDR1 MDHEN and CDR2 SYDVKM. CDR3 coding DNA: TGTGCCAGCAGCCGAGGACAGTTGGGAAACACCATATATTTT. As protein: CASSRGQLGNTIYF.